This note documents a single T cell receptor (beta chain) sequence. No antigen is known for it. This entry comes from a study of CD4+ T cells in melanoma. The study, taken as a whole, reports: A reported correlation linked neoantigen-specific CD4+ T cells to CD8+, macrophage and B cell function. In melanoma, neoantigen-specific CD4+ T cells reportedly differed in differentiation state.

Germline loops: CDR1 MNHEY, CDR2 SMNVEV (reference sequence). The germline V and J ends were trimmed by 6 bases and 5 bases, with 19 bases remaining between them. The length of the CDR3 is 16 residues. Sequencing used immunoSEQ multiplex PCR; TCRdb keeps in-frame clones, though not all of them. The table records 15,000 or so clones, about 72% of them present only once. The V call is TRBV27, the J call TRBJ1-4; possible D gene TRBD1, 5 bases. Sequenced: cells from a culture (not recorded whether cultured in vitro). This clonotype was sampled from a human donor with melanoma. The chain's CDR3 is CASREEGYGGNEKLFF. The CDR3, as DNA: TGTGCCAGCAGGGAGGAGGGGTACGGGGGAAATGAAAAACTGTTTTTT.